One sample yielded the 5 T cell receptor beta chains listed below, sequenced in a study of cytomegalovirus exposure and HLA in healthy donors. Sequenced by immunoSEQ multiplex PCR; TCRdb stores in-frame clones only, minus some. The repertoire holds about 150,000 clones, with about 86% as singletons. The material sequenced was PBMCs. These receptors came from a human donor in good health.

This chain uses TRBV5-1 with TRBJ1-1; D is possibly TRBD1 (5 bases). CDR1 SGHRS and CDR2 YFSETQ come from the germline V gene. Trimming stripped 0 bases from V and 6 bases from J, with 15 bases between. The CDR3 runs to 15 residues. The CDR3 DNA follows: TGCGCCAGCAGCTTGGGCAGGGATCGCGGAGCTGAAGCTTTCTTT. Translated, it gives CASSLGRDRGAEAFF.

The gene calls are TRBV7-6 and TRBJ1-1, with D maybe TRBD1 (6 bases). V shed 6 bases and J shed 5 bases, with 13 bases lying between them. CDR3 size: 13 residues. CDR1 and CDR2 from the germline V gene are SGHVS and FNYEAQ. Here the CDR3 DNA reads TGTGCCAGCAGAGCAGGGGTCCGGACTGAAGCTTTCTTT. Translating it yields CASRAGVRTEAFF.

The chain uses TRBV19 and TRBJ2-2; D call uncertain. The CDR3 runs to 13 residues. V lost 6 bases, J lost 4 bases, and 9 bases lay in between. CDR1 is LNHDA and CDR2 is SQIVND in the germline V gene (reference sequence). The CDR3 protein is CASRTQLTGELFF. Here the CDR3 DNA reads TGTGCCAGTAGGACACAGCTCACCGGGGAGCTGTTTTTT.

The rearrangement joins TRBV7-9 to TRBJ1-2, with 8 bases fitting TRBD1. The CDR3 is 16 residues long. Trimming took 0 bases from V and 3 from J; bases not matched to a gene: 6. Germline CDR1 and CDR2: SEHNR and FQNEAQ (reference sequence). The CDR3 reads CASSLARGQGDYGYTF. The CDR3 DNA reads TGTGCCAGCAGCTTAGCACGAGGACAGGGAGACTATGGCTACACCTTC.

The chain combines TRBV30 with TRBJ1-3, with D unclear. V lost 0 bases and J 6 bases, leaving 3 bases between the germline ends. Germline V gene sequence: CDR1 GTSNPN, CDR2 SVGIG (reference sequence). This CDR3 has 11 residues. In DNA, the CDR3 is TGTGCCTGGAGTGTAGCAAACACCATATATTTT. It translates to CAWSVANTIYF.